This T cell receptor beta chain was obtained from a study of T cells in Graves' hyperthyroidism and ophthalmopathy. Amplified TCR beta CDR3 regions came from RNA transcripts. The primer set for the first-round RT-PCR of the TCR CDR3 was HTBI. TCRdb passed the multiplex PCR reads through MiXCR, listing each CDR3 protein once. The sample has 150,000 or so distinct CDR3 sequences, less than 25% seen once. This clonotype was found many times. Trimming took 2 bases from V and 4 from J, leaving 12 bases between them. The CDR3 loop spans 13 amino acids. The germline V gene has CDR1 DFQATT and CDR2 SNEGSKA (reference sequence). The study left out patients who had uncontrolled infection, other autoimmune disease, pregnancy or lactation.

The sample taken for sequencing was blood. This chain uses TRBV20-1 with TRBJ2-7; D not certain. This TCR was recovered from a woman between 45 and 60 years old with Graves' hyperthyroidism that later progressed to Graves' ophthalmopathy. The CDR3, as DNA: TGCAGTGCTAGAATGTTAGCTGGGTACGAGCAGTACTTC. It is translated as CSARMLAGYEQYF.